A single sample gave rise to the 5 T cell receptor beta chains below, sequenced in a study of cytomegalovirus exposure and HLA in healthy donors. The PCR employed 60 Vbeta primers together with 13 Jbeta primers. The table came from immunoSEQ multiplex PCR; TCRdb's copy has only in-frame clones and leaves some out. The table lists 150,000 to 200,000 clones, over 65% of them singletons. Sequencing used PBMCs. The receptors were sampled from a woman aged 40 to 55 in good health and CMV-seronegative.

A word on this clone: An end of the junction does not agree with germline; a read error may underlie this. This sequence joins TRBV7-9 and TRBJ1-1, with 9 positions matching TRBD1. Germline V gene data show CDR1 as SEHNR and CDR2 as FQNEAQ (reference sequence). CDR3 length: 13 amino acids. For the CDR3, the DNA is TGTTCCAGCAGCCCTAACAGGGGGCAAAAAGCTTTCTTT. The encoded protein is CSSSPNRGQKAFF.

In its sample, this clone was seen once. The chain recombines TRBV29-1 with TRBJ1-2, with TRBD1 as a possible D gene (5 bases). Germline V CDR1 and CDR2: SQVTM, ANQGSEA. There are 10 residues in the CDR3. Trimming left V 5 bases short and J 6 bases short, with 7 bases between. CDR3 sequence reads: CSVMTDGYTF. CDR3 DNA sequence: TGCAGCGTTATGACAGATGGCTACACCTTC.

This clone was seen a handful of times. The chain employs TRBV6-5 and TRBJ2-1, with TRBD2 identical over 7 bases. Germline trimming cut 5 bases from V and 9 bases from J; bases unmatched to any gene: 10. This CDR3 is built from 14 residues. From germline, CDR1 is MNHEY and CDR2 SVGAGI. For the CDR3, the DNA is TGTGCCAGCAGTACAGCGGGGTGGAGAGGTGAGCAGTTCTTC. Translation gives CASSTAGWRGEQFF.

The gene calls are TRBV2 and TRBJ2-5; no clear D gene. V lost 8 bases and J lost 5, with 6 bases in between. Germline CDR1 SNHLY, CDR2 FYNNEI. This CDR3 is 10 amino acids long. The DNA for the CDR3 is TGTGCCAGCGGTGCGGAGACCCAGTACTTC. Protein sequence: CASGAETQYF.

This chain joins TRBV25-1 and TRBJ1-5; no definite D call. Germline values: CDR1 MGHDK, CDR2 SYGVNS. The germline V and J ends were trimmed by 4 bases and 1 base, with 5 bases remaining between them. CDR3 size: 13 residues. Here the CDR3 DNA reads TGTGCCAGCAGTGGAGAAAGCAATCAGCCCCAGCATTTT. This gives the protein CASSGESNQPQHF.